What follows are 10 T cell receptor beta chains derived from one specimen sequenced in a study of blood T cell repertoires in COVID-19. Repertoires were generated with immunoSEQ multiplex PCR, while TCRdb's copy carries only in-frame clones and drops some. The sample yields around 100,000 clones, about nine tenths seen once. Sample: peripheral blood. The receptors here all came from a man between 18 and 35 years old with acute or convalescent COVID-19.

J is TRBJ2-3 and V is TRBV7-6; TRBD2 aligns across 9 bases. Per the germline V gene, CDR1 is SGHVS and CDR2 is FNYEAQ. This CDR3 spans 17 amino acids. Trimming cost V 1 base and J 0 bases; bases outside gene matches: 5. This CDR3 is CASSLGLAGYSTDTQYF. The CDR3 region has the DNA TGTGCCAGCAGCTTAGGCCTAGCGGGGTATAGCACAGATACGCAGTATTTT. Full variable domain (missing parts from reference TRBV7-6 and TRBJ2-3): GAGVSQSPRYKVTKRGQDVALRCDPISGHVSLYWYRQALGQGPEFLTYFNYEAQQDKSGLPNDRFSAERPEGSISTLTIQRTEQRDSAMYRCASSLGLAGYSTDTQYFGPGTRLTVL.

This chain connects TRBV4-2 to TRBJ2-4; no clear D gene. Germline V lookup: CDR1 LGHNA, CDR2 YNFKEQ. The CDR3 totals 16 residues. V lost 1 base and J lost 0, with 10 bases in between. CDR3 region: CASSQAGQVAKNIQYF. CDR3 sequence (DNA): TGTGCCAGCAGCCAAGCTGGGCAGGTAGCCAAAAACATTCAGTACTTC.

The genes are TRBV24-1 and TRBJ2-2; D is perhaps TRBD1 (5 bases). The V and J ends lost 1 base and 1 base respectively, with 9 bases between them. Germline CDR1 reads KGHDR; CDR2 reads SFDVKD. This CDR3 region has 16 residues. CDR3 region: CATSDFPGQNTGELFF. As DNA, the CDR3 is TGTGCCACCAGTGATTTCCCCGGACAGAACACCGGGGAGCTGTTTTTT.

The chain has TRBV6-5 and TRBJ2-7; 8 bases map to TRBD1. V lost 5 bases to trimming and J lost 5 bases; unmatched junction nucleotides: 8. The CDR3 is made up of 14 amino acids. CDR1 and CDR2 from the germline V gene are MNHEY and SVGAGI. The CDR3 here is CASSPGQGANEQYF. The CDR3 nucleotides read TGTGCCAGCAGTCCTGGACAGGGCGCCAACGAGCAGTACTTC.

The chain recombines TRBV18 with TRBJ1-1; perhaps TRBD1 as D (5 bases). With 3 bases removed from V and 1 base from J, the gap between germline ends came to 9 bases. Germline assignment: CDR1 KGHSH and CDR2 LQKENI. The CDR3 is made up of 14 amino acids. The CDR3 DNA follows: TGTGCCAGCTCACCCCTAAGGGGGAACACTGAAGCTTTCTTT. Translation: CASSPLRGNTEAFF.

The chain employs TRBV4-1 and TRBJ1-6, with 9 bases that match TRBD1. V shed 4 bases and J 8 bases; nucleotides not matched to a gene: 6. The CDR3 covers 15 residues. Germline-derived CDR1 and CDR2 are MGHRA and YSYEKL. The CDR3 region is CASSRADRGDSPLHF. The CDR3 DNA sequence: TGCGCCAGCAGCCGCGCGGACAGGGGAGATTCACCCCTCCACTTT.

The rearrangement uses TRBV5-5 and TRBJ1-5; maybe TRBD1 (5 bases). The CDR3 extends over 15 amino acids. Germline assignment: CDR1 SGHKS and CDR2 YYEKEE (reference sequence). V lost 4 bases and J 0 bases, leaving 11 bases between the germline ends. The CDR3 loop is CASSPQGFSNQPQHF. For the CDR3, the DNA is TGTGCCAGCAGCCCTCAGGGTTTTAGCAATCAGCCCCAGCATTTT.

The gene calls are TRBV3-1 (or the pseudogene TRBV3-2) and TRBJ1-4; weak D call: TRBD1 (5 bases). The CDR3 has 12 residues. CDR1 and CDR2 from the germline V gene are LGHDT and YNNKEL (reference sequence). V dropped 1 base and J dropped 10 bases, with 7 bases sitting between them. CDR3 sequence (DNA): TGTGCCAGCAGCCAAGGGGGCAGAAAACTGTTTTTT. This codes for CASSQGGRKLFF.

The CDR3 bases are TGTGCCAGCAGCTACGGGACAGGGGGCCTCGGGGGGCCTGAAGCTTTCTTT. Translation gives CASSYGTGGLGGPEAFF. The chain recombines TRBV3-1 (or the pseudogene TRBV3-2) with TRBJ1-1; 12 bases are a match to TRBD1. The CDR3 runs to 17 residues. Germline loops: CDR1 LGHDT, CDR2 YNNKEL (reference sequence). Trimming at V came to 5 bases and at J to 6 bases, leaving 13 bases not matched to a gene.

The rearrangement uses TRBV2 and TRBJ2-7; 8 bases match TRBD1. Germline V gives CDR1 SNHLY, CDR2 FYNNEI. V trimming: 4 bases; J trimming: 0 bases; junction bases outside the gene matches: 5. The CDR3 spans 15 residues. The CDR3 nucleotides read TGTGCCAGCAGTGTGGAGACAGGGGACTCCTACGAGCAGTACTTC. It encodes CASSVETGDSYEQYF.